This TCR beta chain was sequenced during a study of T cells in Graves' hyperthyroidism and ophthalmopathy. In the study overall: Peripheral blood samples were taken at initial diagnosis, prior to any treatment.

RNA transcripts gave rise to amplified TCR beta CDR3 regions. The primer set for the first-round RT-PCR of the TCR CDR3 was HTBI. TCRdb called the multiplex PCR reads again in MiXCR, with one record for every CDR3 protein. Of roughly 300,000 distinct CDR3 sequences detected, about 14% appear once; the ten largest clones hold 20% to 25%. This clonotype was recorded many times. The study defined stable Graves' hyperthyroidism as no ophthalmopathy progression within 18 months. Cells are PBMCs isolated from roughly 10 ml of fresh blood. The source is a woman aged 25 to 39 with Graves' hyperthyroidism. Input material: blood.

DNA of the CDR3: TGTGCCACCAGTGAACTAGCGGAGAGGGGGAGAAAGACCCAGTACTTC. As protein: CATSELAERGRKTQYF. This chain uses TRBV24-1 with TRBJ2-5, with 8 nucleotides matching TRBD2. The CDR3 contains 16 residues. Per germline, CDR1 KGHDR and CDR2 SFDVKD. The V and J ends lost 4 bases and 6 bases, in that order; junction bases with no gene match: 12.